This T cell receptor beta chain was identified during a study of T-cell reconstitution after alpha-beta-depleted transplantation in children. The TCRbeta library was prepared with unique molecular identifiers. MiXCR, run by TCRdb on the PCR reads, gives a single entry per CDR3 protein. The sample has some 300,000 distinct CDR3 sequences; around a tenth are singletons. In its sample, this clonotype was seen a few times. There are 17 residues in the CDR3. After removal of 4 bases from V and 7 bases from J, the junction contained 15 bases not matched to a gene. Germline values: CDR1 SGHRS, CDR2 YFSETQ. This clonotype originated in a human donor who donated a stem cell graft to a child with acute lymphoblastic leukemia. Source: PBMCs from the stem cell graft donor, taken from the stem cell graft. The chain uses TRBV5-1 and TRBJ2-1; 9 nucleotides agree with TRBD2. The CDR3 reads CASSRYLAGGPGNEQFF. For the CDR3, the DNA is TGCGCCAGCAGCAGATATCTGGCGGGAGGGCCGGGGAATGAGCAGTTCTTC.